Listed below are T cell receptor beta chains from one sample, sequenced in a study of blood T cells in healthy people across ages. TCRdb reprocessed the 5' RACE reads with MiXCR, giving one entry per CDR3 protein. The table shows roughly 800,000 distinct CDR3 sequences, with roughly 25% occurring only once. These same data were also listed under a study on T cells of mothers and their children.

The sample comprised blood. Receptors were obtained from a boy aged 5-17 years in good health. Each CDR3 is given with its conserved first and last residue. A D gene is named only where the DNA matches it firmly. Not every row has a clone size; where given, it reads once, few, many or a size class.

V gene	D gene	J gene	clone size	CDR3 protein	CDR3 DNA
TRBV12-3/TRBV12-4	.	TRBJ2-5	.	CASSFEIAPQETQYF	TGTGCCAGCAGTTTTGAGATAGCCCCTCAAGAGACCCAGTACTTC
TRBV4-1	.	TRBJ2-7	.	CASSQDGTARLLPYEQYF	TGCGCCAGCAGCCAAGATGGAACAGCCCGACTTCTTCCATACGAGCAGTACTTC
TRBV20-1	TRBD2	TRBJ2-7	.	CSSRTSGMSEQYF	TGCAGTTCCAGGACTAGCGGGATGTCTGAGCAGTACTTC
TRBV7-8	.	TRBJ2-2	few	CACSPAPYTGELFF	TGTGCCTGCAGCCCGGCGCCATACACCGGGGAGCTGTTTTTT
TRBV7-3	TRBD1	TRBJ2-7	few	CASSPTGGDEQYF	TGTGCCAGCAGCCCTACAGGGGGCGACGAGCAGTACTTC
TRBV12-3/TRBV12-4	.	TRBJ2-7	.	CASSFRNEQYF	TGTGCCAGCAGTTTCCGGAACGAGCAGTACTTC
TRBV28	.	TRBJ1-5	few	CASSLGTQGYQPQHF	TGTGCCAGCAGTTTGGGCACTCAGGGGTATCAGCCCCAGCATTTT
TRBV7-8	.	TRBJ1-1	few	CASSLASGTEAFF	TGTGCCAGCAGCTTAGCATCCGGCACTGAAGCTTTCTTT
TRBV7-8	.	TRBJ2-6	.	CASSLDGAIVLTF	TGTGCCAGCAGCTTGGACGGTGCGATCGTCCTGACTTTC
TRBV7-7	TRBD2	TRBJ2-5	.	CASSQLAGEQETQYF	TGTGCTAGCAGCCAGCTAGCGGGGGAGCAAGAGACCCAGTACTTC
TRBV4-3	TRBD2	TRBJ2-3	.	CASSQDTASGGHTDTQYF	TGCGCCAGCAGCCAAGATACGGCTAGCGGGGGGCACACAGATACGCAGTATTTT
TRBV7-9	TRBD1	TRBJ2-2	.	CASNSGTGDNTGELFF	TGTGCCAGCAACTCCGGGACAGGTGATAACACCGGGGAGCTGTTTTTT
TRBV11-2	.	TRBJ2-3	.	CASSLTRGQRYTDTQYF	TGTGCCAGCAGCTTAACCCGAGGACAGCGATACACAGATACGCAGTATTTT
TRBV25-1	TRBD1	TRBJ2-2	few	CASSQGASPGELFF	TGTGCCAGCTCCCAGGGGGCAAGTCCCGGGGAGCTGTTTTTT
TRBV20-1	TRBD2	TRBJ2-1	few	CSARSRLAGPYNEQFF	TGCAGTGCTAGAAGTCGCCTAGCGGGACCCTACAATGAGCAGTTCTTC
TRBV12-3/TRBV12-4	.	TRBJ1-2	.	CASSLRGAGIPGYTF	TGTGCCAGCAGTTTAAGGGGGGCCGGGATTCCTGGCTACACCTTC
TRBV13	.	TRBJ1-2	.	CASSVMGGGDGYTF	TGTGCCAGCAGCGTAATGGGGGGGGGAGATGGCTACACCTTC
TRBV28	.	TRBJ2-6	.	CASSSQGLSSGANVLTF	TGTGCCAGCAGTTCCCAGGGGCTCAGCTCTGGGGCCAACGTCCTGACTTTC
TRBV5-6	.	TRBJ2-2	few	CASSDYQGRDTGELFF	TGTGCCAGCAGCGATTACCAGGGGAGGGACACCGGGGAGCTGTTTTTT
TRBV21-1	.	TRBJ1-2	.	CASSPLPKGRHRGYTF	TGTGCCAGCAGCCCCCTCCCCAAGGGGCGACATAGAGGCTACACCTTC
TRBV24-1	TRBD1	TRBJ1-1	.	CATSWGRDSSEAFF	TGTGCCACCAGCTGGGGCCGGGACAGTTCTGAAGCTTTCTTT
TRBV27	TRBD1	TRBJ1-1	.	CASSLPGQGAFF	TGTGCCAGCAGCCTACCGGGACAGGGGGCATTCTTT
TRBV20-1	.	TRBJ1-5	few	CSARVGSSNQPQHF	TGCAGTGCTAGAGTCGGAAGTAGCAATCAGCCCCAGCATTTT
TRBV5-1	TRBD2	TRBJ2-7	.	CASSLFSGRASEQYF	TGCGCCAGCAGCTTGTTTAGCGGGAGGGCTTCCGAGCAGTACTTC
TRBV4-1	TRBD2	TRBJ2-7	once	CASSQGLARIPYEQYF	TGCGCCAGCAGCCAGGGACTAGCGAGAATTCCCTACGAGCAGTACTTC
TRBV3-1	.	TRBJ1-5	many	CASSQDRDQPQHF	TGTGCCAGCAGCCAAGATAGGGATCAGCCCCAGCATTTT
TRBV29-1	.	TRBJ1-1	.	CSVGSAANTEAFF	TGCAGCGTTGGTTCGGCAGCGAACACTGAAGCTTTCTTT
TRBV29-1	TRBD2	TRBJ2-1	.	CSVRTSGGGEQFF	TGCAGCGTGAGGACTAGCGGGGGCGGTGAGCAGTTCTTC